The clone carrying this TCR beta chain was observed at least ten times. Its antigen is still unknown. Quantitative 5'-RACE with molecular barcodes generated TCR beta libraries. TCRdb ran MiXCR on the 5' RACE reads and lists one entry per CDR3 protein. The data contain fewer than 550,000 distinct CDR3 sequences, about 5.4% of them singletons. These data are taken from a study of CD8 T cells in ankylosing spondylitis. Study-wide results and limits: One TCR beta motif, made up of about 8 highly homologous variants, appeared characteristic of ankylosing spondylitis blood. Clones tied to disease were said to be significantly enriched in matched ankylosing spondylitis synovial fluid.

The length of the CDR3 is 12 residues. With 8 bases clipped from V and 6 bases from J, the junction kept 7 bases outside the gene matches. Germline loops: CDR1 SQVTM, CDR2 ANQGSEA. This chain connects TRBV29-1 to TRBJ2-1, with 7 bases fitting TRBD2. The TCR originated in a male donor with ankylosing spondylitis. Input material: blood, either unsorted or a sorted T cell fraction (not recorded which). DNA of the CDR3: TGCAGCACGCTGGGGGGGAGCAATGAGCAGTTCTTC. Translated, it gives CSTLGGSNEQFF.